The 24 T cell receptor beta chains reported below all come from one sample, sequenced in a study of T cell clonality in common variable immunodeficiency. These receptors' targets are unknown. Sequencing used immunoSEQ multiplex PCR; TCRdb keeps in-frame clones, though not all of them. The sample is made up of about 5,300 clones, none counted only once. Study-level findings and limits: In common variable immunodeficiency, TCR beta chains reportedly carried fewer deletions and N-nucleotide insertions.

Sequencing used peripheral blood mononuclear cells. The receptors were sampled from a human donor with common variable immunodeficiency.

This clone was recorded many times. The read ends 3 residues shy of where the CDR3 ends; the end is completed using the germline J gene. This chain connects TRBV2 to TRBJ2-6; 10 bases match TRBD1. The ends lost 6 bases at V and 0 bases at J; junction bases unmatched: 5. The length of the CDR3 is 17 residues. CDR1 and CDR2 (germline): SNHLY, FYNNEI. Partial CDR3 DNA: TGTGCCAGCAGGGGACAGGGGTCCCCCTCTGGGGCCAACGTC. This encodes CASRGQGSPSGANV. The CDR3 as a whole reads CASRGQGSPSGANVLTF.

The table lists this clone with a few counts. The read finishes 3 residues shy of the CDR3 end, and the germline J gene is used to complete it. The chain recombines TRBV5-1 with TRBJ1-3; perhaps TRBD1 as D (5 bases). The CDR3 is 16 residues long. Germline values: CDR1 SGHRS, CDR2 YFSETQ. The V and J ends lost 1 base and 2 bases respectively, with 13 bases between them. CDR3 region: CASSLSAGSTGNTIYF. The CDR3 bases that were read are TGCGCCAGCAGCTTGTCGGCAGGGAGCACTGGAAACACC.

This clone was detected ten times or more. The sequence runs out 3 residues before the end of the CDR3; the remainder is reconstructed from the germline J gene. The chain employs TRBV7-6 and TRBJ1-5; 7 positions match TRBD1. This CDR3 is built from 15 residues. The V gene's germline CDR1 is SGHVS and CDR2 FNYEAQ. V lost 2 bases and J lost 0; bases outside the gene matches: 1. The covered CDR3 bases are TGTGCCAGCAGCTTAACAGGGGCTAGCAATCAGCCC. It is translated as CASSLTGASNQP. The entire CDR3 protein reads CASSLTGASNQPQHF.

This clone was counted a few times. Read coverage stops 3 residues before the CDR3 terminus; the germline J gene supplies the remainder. V gene TRBV19 combines with J gene TRBJ1-2, with 8 nucleotides matching TRBD1. V shed 7 bases, J shed 3 bases, and the junction held 4 bases outside the gene matches. The CDR3 runs 13 residues. CDR1 is LNHDA and CDR2 is SQIVND in the germline V gene (reference sequence). The DNA read from the CDR3 is TGTGCCAGTATCCAACAGGGGGACTATGGC. Amino acids: CASIQQGDYG. The whole CDR3 is CASIQQGDYGYTF.

With respect to this clone: The read comes to an end 3 residues before the CDR3 does, leaving the germline J gene to fill in the end. The chain links TRBV2 to TRBJ1-2; D gene unclear. CDR1 is SNHLY, CDR2 FYNNEI, per germline. This CDR3 region has 15 residues. Trimming removed 5 bases from V and 2 bases from J, with 15 bases in between. The CDR3 loop is CASSSIGSGNYGYTF. The CDR3 DNA, read in part, is TGTGCCAGCAGTTCCATTGGATCCGGGAACTATGGC.

In its sample, this clone was seen a few times. CDR3 DNA, as far as it was read: TGTGCCAGTAGTGGGACAGGGGCCAATTCACCC. Encoded protein: CASSGTGANSP. The full-length CDR3 reads as CASSGTGANSPLHF. The chain joins TRBV19 to TRBJ1-6, with 10 nucleotides matching TRBD1. The CDR3 end falls 3 residues outside the read, so it is completed with the germline J gene. CDR3 length equals 14 residues. V lost 5 bases to trimming and J lost 7 bases; unmatched junction nucleotides: 2. Germline CDR1 reads LNHDA; CDR2 reads SQIVND (reference sequence).

The part of the CDR3 DNA that was read is TGTGCCAGCAGCTTCATCGAAAGGAATGAG. Translated, it gives CASSFIERNE. The entire CDR3 protein is CASSFIERNEQFF. This chain links TRBV7-2 with TRBJ2-1; D remains ambiguous. The read ends 3 residues early relative to the CDR3; the germline J gene fills the gap. The CDR3 covers 13 residues. Germline V lookup: CDR1 SGHTA, CDR2 FQGNSA. V lost 3 bases and J 7 bases, leaving 10 bases between the germline ends.

By sample fraction, this clone is medium-sized. The read terminates 3 residues before the CDR3 end, so the remaining end is supplied by the germline J gene. The rearrangement uses TRBV20-1 and TRBJ2-3; 7 bases match TRBD2. The germline CDR1 and CDR2 sequences are DFQATT and SNEGSKA (reference sequence). V lost 4 bases and J lost 0; bases outside the gene matches: 4. CDR3 length equals 14 residues. This CDR3 is CSAIRDYSTDTQYF. The part of the CDR3 DNA that was read is TGCAGTGCTATCCGGGACTATAGCACAGATACG.

This clone was seen a few times. Coverage ceases 3 residues before the CDR3 finishes, and the germline J gene fills in the end. The rearrangement joins TRBV7-2 to TRBJ2-7; the match to TRBD2 covers 11 bases. This CDR3 comprises 14 residues. J lost 1 base, V lost 7 bases, and 3 bases had no gene match. Germline CDR1 reads SGHTA; CDR2 reads FQGNSA. The covered CDR3 bases are TGTGCCAGCACCCTAGCGGGGGGTTCCTACGAG. It codes for CASTLAGGSYE. The CDR3 reads in full as CASTLAGGSYEQYF.

Sample share makes this clone medium-sized. The CDR3 DNA, read in part, is TGTGCCAGCAGCTTAGCGATAAGGGGGCTGTACTATGGC. Translation gives CASSLAIRGLYYG. The full CDR3 protein is CASSLAIRGLYYGYTF. J is TRBJ1-2 and V is TRBV7-8, with TRBD1 matching 7 bases. The CDR3 end is not reached by the read, which stops 3 residues before it; the germline J gene fills it in. V dropped 0 bases and J dropped 3; count of bases not matched to a gene: 7. This CDR3 is 16 amino acids long. Germline CDR1 reads SGHVS; CDR2 reads FQNEAQ.

A note on this clone: Sequence at one end of the junction differs from germline and may be a read error. The read falls 3 residues short of the CDR3 end, and the missing part is taken from the germline J gene. The J gene is TRBJ1-4, the V gene TRBV7-9; D is unclear. Germline values: CDR1 SEHNR, CDR2 FQNEAQ (reference sequence). This CDR3 is built from 13 residues. Partial CDR3 DNA: TGTTCCAGCAGCTTAAGCTACGATGAAAAA. The encoded protein is CSSSLSYDEK. The full CDR3 sequence reads CSSSLSYDEKLFF.

About this clone: Read coverage stops 3 residues before the CDR3 terminus; the germline J gene supplies the remainder. This chain connects TRBV7-2 to TRBJ2-1; 7 bases align to TRBD1. Losses at the gene ends were 3 bases for V and 4 bases for J; bases not matched to a gene: 3. The germline CDR1 and CDR2 sequences are SGHTA and FQGNSA. This CDR3 has 14 amino acids. CDR3 in amino acids: CASSFDRAYNEQFF. The CDR3 bases that were read are TGTGCCAGCAGCTTCGACAGGGCTTACAATGAG.

Judged by abundance, this clone is medium-sized (0.01 to 0.1%). The observed sequence ends 3 residues before the CDR3 terminus, with the missing tail filled in from the germline J gene. This sequence joins TRBV13 and TRBJ2-7; no firm D call. CDR3 length equals 15 residues. Germline-derived CDR1 and CDR2 are PRHDT and FYEKMQ (reference sequence). Trimming cost V 1 base and J 0 bases, with 10 bases left between them. The CDR3 is CASSLEGSDSYEQYF. The CDR3 bases that were read are TGTGCCAGCAGCTTAGAGGGCAGTGACTCCTACGAG.

As for this clone: Read coverage stops 3 residues before the CDR3 terminus; the germline J gene supplies the remainder. V gene TRBV7-9 combines with J gene TRBJ2-5; no reliable D call. Germline-derived CDR1 and CDR2 are SEHNR and FQNEAQ (reference sequence). Between the trimmed V and J ends, which lost 10 bases and 5 bases, there was a span of 14 bases. The CDR3 loop spans 12 amino acids. The CDR3 loop reads CAIDPDLETQYF. The covered CDR3 bases are TGTGCCATCGATCCCGACTTGGAGACC.

By sample fraction, this clone is large. The CDR3 goes on 3 residues after the read ends, and that part is filled in from the germline J gene. The V gene is TRBV9, the J gene TRBJ1-6; 8 bases line up with TRBD1. The germline V gene encodes CDR1 SGDLS and CDR2 YYNGEE. V trimming: 2 bases; J trimming: 5 bases; junction bases outside the gene matches: 3. This CDR3 region has 15 residues. The DNA read from the CDR3 is TGTGCCAGCAGCGTTGGGACAGGAGATAATTCACCC. It specifies CASSVGTGDNSP. From start to end, the CDR3 is CASSVGTGDNSPLHF.

This clone was seen many times. The read gets to within 3 residues of the CDR3 end, and the germline J gene fills in the rest. The chain joins TRBV29-1 to TRBJ2-5, with 8 bases aligning to TRBD2. The CDR3 sequence is 12 residues long. V gave up 7 bases and J gave up 5 bases; unmatched junction bases: 6. The germline V gene encodes CDR1 SQVTM and CDR2 ANQGSEA. The CDR3: CSARTSKETQYF. The sequenced part of the CDR3 DNA is TGCAGCGCCCGGACTAGCAAGGAGACC.

Notes on this clone: The CDR3 end is not reached by the read, which stops 3 residues before it; the germline J gene fills it in. V usage is TRBV29-1 and J usage is TRBJ2-3, with 9 bases fitting TRBD1. The CDR3 runs to 14 residues. V trimming: 4 bases; J trimming: 3 bases; junction bases outside the gene matches: 5. In germline, CDR1 is SQVTM, CDR2 ANQGSEA. CDR3 sequence: CSVGTGQGTDTQYF. CDR3 DNA (partial): TGCAGCGTTGGTACGGGACAGGGAACAGATACG.

To note about this clone: From the germline J gene comes the end of the CDR3, since the read stops 3 residues before it. The genes are TRBV7-2 and TRBJ2-3; D remains unclear. Germline CDR1 and CDR2: SGHTA and FQGNSA. Trimming took 2 bases from V and 4 from J, leaving 10 bases between them. The CDR3 length is 14 residues. The CDR3 reads CASSLRVSPDTQYF. CDR3 bases read: TGTGCCAGCAGCTTACGGGTTAGCCCAGATACG.

This clone is medium-sized (0.01 to 0.1%). The read finishes 3 residues shy of the CDR3 end, and the germline J gene is used to complete it. This chain joins TRBV19 and TRBJ1-6; D is unclear. Germline assignment: CDR1 LNHDA and CDR2 SQIVND (reference sequence). The V end lost 2 bases, the J end lost 7 bases, and 3 bases lay between the germline ends. The CDR3 spans 12 residues. CDR3 loop: CASSIQNSPLHF. The CDR3 DNA, read in part, is TGTGCCAGTAGTATACAGAATTCACCC.

In the case of this clone: The DNA ends 3 residues before the CDR3 does, and the rest of the CDR3 is filled in from the germline J gene. This sequence joins TRBV19 and TRBJ1-5; 9 nucleotides agree with TRBD1. The junction had 6 bases not matched to a gene; V was cut back by 3 bases and J by 3 bases. Germline V gene lookup returns CDR1 LNHDA and CDR2 SQIVND (reference sequence). This CDR3 spans 16 amino acids. The DNA read from the CDR3 is TGTGCCAGTAGTATTCGTAGGACAGGGGACAATCAGCCC. Its protein is CASSIRRTGDNQP. The whole CDR3 reads CASSIRRTGDNQPQHF.

This clone occurred a few times. The CDR3 end lies 3 residues beyond the end of the read and is filled in from the germline J gene. The chain is built from TRBV5-5 and TRBJ2-7; D not resolved. This CDR3 region has 14 residues. Trimming took 0 bases from V and 1 from J, leaving 8 bases between them. From germline, CDR1 is SGHKS and CDR2 YYEKEE (reference sequence). The DNA read from the CDR3 is TGTGCCAGCAGCTTGGTCCCTCTTTCCTACGAG. Translating it yields CASSLVPLSYE. The entire CDR3 reads CASSLVPLSYEQYF.

There are a few counts of this clone. The CDR3 is cut off 3 residues early in the read; its end comes from the germline J gene. This chain uses TRBV7-2 with TRBJ2-7; D gene unclear. Trimming left V 5 bases short and J 3 bases short, with 11 bases between. Germline V gene lookup returns CDR1 SGHTA and CDR2 FQGNSA. There are 13 residues in the CDR3. CDR3 bases read: TGTGCCAGCAGCCCAGACGGGTTCTACGAG. It codes for CASSPDGFYE. The full CDR3 is CASSPDGFYEQYF.

Note on this clone: The read halts 3 residues ahead of the CDR3 end, with the missing end drawn from the germline J gene. This sequence joins TRBV7-9 and TRBJ1-2, with D tentatively TRBD1 (6 bases). The length of the CDR3 is 13 residues. The ends were cut back, 5 bases at V and 7 bases at J, with 14 bases in the middle. CDR1 and CDR2 (germline): SEHNR, FQNEAQ (reference sequence). CDR3 loop: CASSPRQEGGYTF. CDR3 DNA, as far as it was read: TGTGCCAGCAGCCCCCGACAGGAGGGTGGC.

As for this clone: Sequencing ends 3 residues short of the CDR3 end; the germline J gene provides the rest. The V and J genes are TRBV6-2 or TRBV6-3 and TRBJ1-2; the D gene is possibly TRBD1 (6 bases). CDR1 and CDR2 (germline): MNHEY, SVGEGT. Trimming pared 6 bases from V and 0 bases from J, leaving 11 bases between. This CDR3 contains 14 residues. CDR3 DNA, as far as it was read: TGTGCCAGCAGCCAAGGACAGCCTAACTATGGC. Residues: CASSQGQPNYG. The entire CDR3 protein reads CASSQGQPNYGYTF.